The source of this T cell receptor beta chain is a study of beta chain features in type 1 diabetes. The CDR3 runs to 17 residues. Trimming removed 1 base at V and 5 bases at J, with 21 bases between. From germline, CDR1 is SGHTA and CDR2 FQGNSA. Sequenced material consisted of expressed TCRB transcripts (all of the isolated RNA was reverse transcribed). Sequenced by immunoSEQ multiplex PCR; TCRdb stores in-frame clones only, minus some. The sample records about 360,000 clones, around 12% being singletons. The specimen sequenced was naive CD4+ T cells from blood. The clonotype comes from a man younger than 35 in good health. The rearrangement links TRBV7-2 to TRBJ2-7, with D perhaps matching TRBD1 (6 bases). CDR3 nucleotides: TGTGCCAGCAGCTTAGAGGGGGTGGGGGCGAAAGGCCACGAGCAGTACTTC. Translation: CASSLEGVGAKGHEQYF.